This T cell receptor beta chain was recorded in a study of cytomegalovirus exposure and HLA in healthy donors. Study-level points and caveats: Per a later analysis, HLA-associated TCR beta chains showed more clonal expansion than other, equally common TCR beta chains. The study listed 150 to 200 cytomegalovirus-associated TCR beta chains. Some V segments (TRBV6-2 and TRBV6-3 among them) were excluded as indistinguishable.

Both 60 Vbeta primers and 13 Jbeta primers went into the PCR. Sequencing used immunoSEQ multiplex PCR; TCRdb keeps in-frame clones, though not all of them. The sample lists 200,000 to 250,000 clones, more than 75% occurring once. The CDR3 is made up of 14 amino acids. Germline CDR1 SGHVS, CDR2 FNYEAQ. Trimming removed 1 base from V and 1 base from J, with 7 bases in between. Details on this clone: What it binds is unknown.

The study sampled nominally healthy donors, though unrecorded immune exposures were likely. The source is a woman between 40 and 55 years old in good health and CMV-seropositive. The sequenced sample was PBMCs. J is TRBJ1-1 and V is TRBV7-6; D is ambiguous. The CDR3 loop reads CASSLDAGNTEAFF. Here the CDR3 DNA reads TGTGCCAGCAGCTTAGACGCGGGGAACACTGAAGCTTTCTTT.